Following are 20 T cell receptor beta chains from one sample sequenced in a study of T-cell memory formation after mild COVID-19. TCRdb re-called the 5' RACE reads through MiXCR, storing one row per CDR3 protein. The sample records under 300,000 distinct CDR3 sequences, over 8.5% being singletons. The sequenced sample consisted of PBMCs or a T cell subset sorted from them (not recorded which). Receptors originate from a man between 18 and 29 years old who had mild COVID-19 (a few samples of this study predate the infection). Cell type and time point are not known.

This clonotype was seen at least ten times. The V call is TRBV7-2, the J call TRBJ1-2; a possible D gene is TRBD1 (5 bases). CDR1 is SGHTA, CDR2 FQGNSA, per germline. Between the trimmed V and J ends, which lost 1 base and 3 bases, there was a span of 9 bases. The CDR3 spans 14 residues. This CDR3 reads CASSLVGGDYGYTF. The DNA of the CDR3 is TGTGCCAGCAGCTTAGTCGGGGGAGACTATGGCTACACCTTC.

The V and J genes are TRBV5-4 and TRBJ2-1, with D tentatively TRBD2 (5 bases). Germline-derived CDR1 and CDR2 are SGHNT and YYREEE (reference sequence). Trimming shortened V by 4 bases and J by 0 bases, and 11 bases separated the two germline ends. This CDR3 is built from 15 residues. The CDR3 region is CASSLGSVSYNEQFF. CDR3 bases: TGTGCCAGCAGCCTTGGTAGCGTCTCCTACAATGAGCAGTTCTTC.

The chain carries TRBV7-6 and TRBJ2-7, with TRBD2 matching over 9 bases. V gave up 2 bases and J gave up 1 base; unmatched junction bases: 3. The CDR3 extends over 15 amino acids. From germline, CDR1 is SGHVS and CDR2 FNYEAQ. Written as DNA, the CDR3 is TGTGCCAGCAGCTTAAGCAGCGGGGGGTCCTACGAGCAGTACTTC. Translating gives CASSLSSGGSYEQYF. Complete variable domain (other parts from reference TRBV7-6 and TRBJ2-7): GAGVSQSPRYKVTKRGQDVALRCDPISGHVSLYWYRQALGQGPEFLTYFNYEAQQDKSGLPNDRFSAERPEGSISTLTIQRTEQRDSAMYRCASSLSSGGSYEQYFGPGTRLTVT.

CDR3 nucleotides: TGTGCCAGCAGCTTGATGGTGGATGGCTACACCTTC. This translates into CASSLMVDGYTF. The chain is built from TRBV11-2 and TRBJ1-2; D is unresolved. V was cut by 3 bases and J by 6 bases, with 8 bases left in between. Germline V gene sequence: CDR1 SGHAT, CDR2 FQNNGV. This CDR3 is 12 amino acids long.

The J gene is TRBJ2-7, the V gene TRBV28; no definite D call. CDR3 length: 13 amino acids. V was trimmed by 6 bases and J by 2 bases, leaving 11 bases between them. Germline V lookup: CDR1 MDHEN, CDR2 SYDVKM. This CDR3 reads CASRSTSTYEQYF. The CDR3 DNA sequence: TGTGCCAGCAGGTCCACGTCAACCTACGAGCAGTACTTC.

The rearrangement joins TRBV2 to TRBJ2-1; TRBD1 agrees at 9 bases. V dropped 5 bases and J dropped 4; count of bases not matched to a gene: 6. This CDR3 is 15 amino acids long. Germline assignment: CDR1 SNHLY and CDR2 FYNNEI. CDR3 DNA sequence: TGTGCCAGCAGTTCCGGGACAGGGAGTTACAATGAGCAGTTCTTC. It yields the protein CASSSGTGSYNEQFF.

The chain joins TRBV6-1 to TRBJ1-1, with 9 bases fitting TRBD1. The germline gives CDR1 MNHNS, CDR2 SASEGT. The CDR3 spans 16 residues. Trimming took 5 bases from V and 1 from J; bases not matched to a gene: 8. In DNA, the CDR3 is TGTGCCAGCAGTCTCTTTGGGGACAGGGAGAACACTGAAGCTTTCTTT. It codes for CASSLFGDRENTEAFF.

This clonotype has only a few counts. The J gene is TRBJ2-1, the V gene TRBV12-3 or TRBV12-4; D is uncertain. The length of the CDR3 is 12 residues. Deletions cut 6 bases from V and 8 bases from J, with 11 bases between. CDR3 sequence reads: CASSPVRDEQFF. The DNA for the CDR3 is TGTGCCAGCAGCCCGGTCCGGGATGAGCAGTTCTTC.

This chain joins TRBV2 and TRBJ1-1, with D unresolved. With 7 bases removed from V and 1 base from J, the gap between germline ends came to 13 bases. Germline V gives CDR1 SNHLY, CDR2 FYNNEI. The CDR3 is 14 amino acids. The CDR3 reads CASKAGRSNTEAFF. The CDR3, as DNA: TGTGCCAGCAAGGCGGGGAGATCGAACACTGAAGCTTTCTTT.

The sample holds a few counts of this clonotype. The V and J genes are TRBV6-5 and TRBJ2-5; the match to TRBD2 covers 8 bases. Looked up from germline, CDR1 is MNHEY and CDR2 is SVGAGI. The CDR3 consists of 13 residues. The ends lost 6 bases at V and 5 bases at J; junction bases unmatched: 5. The CDR3 sequence: CASSGGAGETQYF. The CDR3 DNA reads TGTGCCAGCAGCGGGGGGGCCGGGGAGACCCAGTACTTC.

This chain connects TRBV20-1 to TRBJ1-4; possibly TRBD1 for D (6 bases). The CDR3 extends over 11 amino acids. Germline assignment: CDR1 DFQATT and CDR2 SNEGSKA (reference sequence). This CDR3 is CAYTGTEKLFF. CDR3 DNA: TGCGCCTACACAGGGACCGAAAAACTGTTTTTT.

This clonotype was seen a few times. The J gene is TRBJ2-5, the V gene TRBV28; 7 bases fit TRBD1. This CDR3 comprises 14 residues. Germline V gene data show CDR1 as MDHEN and CDR2 as SYDVKM. The J segment lost 4 bases and the V segment lost 3 bases, leaving 5 bases of the junction unmatched. Here the CDR3 DNA reads TGTGCCAGCAGTTTCCCACAGGGGTCAGAGACCCAGTACTTC. Translated: CASSFPQGSETQYF.

J is TRBJ2-5 and V is TRBV18; D ambiguous. The CDR3 totals 13 residues. The V gene lost 0 bases and the J gene lost 3 bases, with 5 bases spanning the gap. CDR1 is KGHSH and CDR2 is LQKENI in the germline V gene. CDR3 sequence: CASSPPSEETQYF. CDR3 coding DNA: TGTGCCAGCTCACCACCATCAGAAGAGACCCAGTACTTC.

This clonotype was observed once. The gene calls are TRBV19 and TRBJ1-5; D perhaps matches TRBD1 (6 bases). CDR3 length: 15 amino acids. Trimming shortened V by 1 base and J by 0 bases, and 7 bases separated the two germline ends. Germline-derived CDR1 and CDR2 are LNHDA and SQIVND (reference sequence). As DNA, the CDR3 is TGTGCCAGTAGTATAGGACAGGCTAGCAATCAGCCCCAGCATTTT. It encodes CASSIGQASNQPQHF.

The chain has TRBV5-1 and TRBJ2-3; 8 bases line up with TRBD2. V shed 4 bases and J 1 base; nucleotides not matched to a gene: 11. This CDR3 has 17 residues. Germline V lookup: CDR1 SGHRS, CDR2 YFSETQ. CDR3: CASSEEHFSGGTDTQYF. The CDR3 DNA reads as TGCGCCAGCAGCGAAGAACACTTTAGCGGGGGCACAGATACGCAGTATTTT.

The chain recombines TRBV29-1 with TRBJ1-3; D is possibly TRBD1 (5 bases). Per germline, CDR1 SQVTM and CDR2 ANQGSEA. This CDR3 is built from 17 residues. Trimming stripped 7 bases from V and 0 bases from J, with 22 bases between. Here the CDR3 reads CSARDFDRLSSGNTIYF. Written as DNA, the CDR3 is TGCAGCGCCCGGGATTTCGACAGACTGAGCTCTGGAAACACCATATATTTT.

This clonotype has ten or more counts. The chain employs TRBV18 and TRBJ2-1; D is unresolved. Germline V gene sequence: CDR1 KGHSH, CDR2 LQKENI. V lost 0 bases, J lost 4 bases, and 7 bases lay in between. CDR3 length equals 14 residues. The CDR3 loop reads CASSPPYSYNEQFF. The DNA of the CDR3 is TGTGCCAGCTCACCACCGTATAGTTACAATGAGCAGTTCTTC. The whole variable domain, filled in from reference TRBV18 and TRBJ2-1, reads NAGVMQNPRHLVRRRGQEARLRCSPMKGHSHVYWYRQLPEEGLKFMVYLQKENIIDESGMPKERFSAEFPKEGPSILRIQQVVRGDSAAYFCASSPPYSYNEQFFGPGTRLTVL.

V and J are TRBV10-3 and TRBJ2-2; D unresolved. The length of the CDR3 is 12 residues. Germline CDR1 is ENHRY and CDR2 is SYGVKD. V shed 6 bases and J shed 4 bases, with 6 bases lying between them. The CDR3 protein is CAIRAATGELFF. The CDR3 DNA reads TGTGCCATCAGGGCGGCCACCGGGGAGCTGTTTTTT.

This clonotype has a count of ten or more. The CDR3 DNA follows: TGTGCCAGCAGCCCCACAGGGTTCTATAATTCACCCCTCCACTTT. Translating it yields CASSPTGFYNSPLHF. The rearrangement links TRBV3-1 to TRBJ1-6; D may be TRBD1 (6 bases). There are 15 residues in the CDR3. Trimming stripped 4 bases from V and 3 bases from J, with 10 bases between. CDR1 and CDR2 from the germline V gene are LGHDT and YNNKEL (reference sequence).

The chain employs TRBV7-9 and TRBJ1-5; D gene unclear. Trimming left V 5 bases short and J 0 bases short, with 14 bases between. There are 16 residues in the CDR3. CDR1 is SEHNR, CDR2 FQNEAQ, per germline (reference sequence). The CDR3 sequence is CASSPSVGYSNQPQHF. The CDR3 DNA reads as TGTGCCAGCAGCCCTAGCGTAGGATATAGCAATCAGCCCCAGCATTTT.